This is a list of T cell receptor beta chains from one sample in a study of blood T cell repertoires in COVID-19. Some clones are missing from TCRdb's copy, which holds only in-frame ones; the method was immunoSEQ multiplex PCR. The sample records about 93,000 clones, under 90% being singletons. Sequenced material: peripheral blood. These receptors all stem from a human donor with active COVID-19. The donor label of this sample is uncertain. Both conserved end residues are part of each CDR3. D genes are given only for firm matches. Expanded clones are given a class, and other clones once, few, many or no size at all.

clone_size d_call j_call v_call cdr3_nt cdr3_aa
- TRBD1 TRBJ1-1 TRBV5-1 TGCGCCAGCAGCTTGTACACAGGGGGCACTGAAGCTTTCTTT CASSLYTGGTEAFF
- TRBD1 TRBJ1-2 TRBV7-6 TGTGCCAGCAGCTTAGAGCCTGGGACAGTCTATGGCTACACCTTC CASSLEPGTVYGYTF
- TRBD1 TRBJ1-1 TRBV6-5 TGTGCCAGCACAAACAGGGGGCGCGGCACTGAAGCTTTCTTT CASTNRGRGTEAFF
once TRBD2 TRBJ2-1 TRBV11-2 TGTGCCAGCAGCTTAGTAGCGGGGGGGTTCGATGAGCAGTTCTTC CASSLVAGGFDEQFF
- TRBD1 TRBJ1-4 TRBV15 TGTGCCACCAGCAGGCACTCCGGGACAGGGAATGAAAAACTGTTTTTT CATSRHSGTGNEKLFF
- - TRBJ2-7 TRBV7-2 TGTGCCAGCAGCTTACCTTTGGGGGGGGGCGTTTACGAGCAGTACTTC CASSLPLGGGVYEQYF
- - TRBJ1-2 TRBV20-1 TGCAGTGCTAGGCGGGGGGGAGGCTACACCTTC CSARRGGGYTF
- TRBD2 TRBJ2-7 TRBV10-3 TGTGCCAACTCGCGAGCGGGGGCCTCCTACGAGCAGTACTTC CANSRAGASYEQYF
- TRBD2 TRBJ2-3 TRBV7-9 TGTGCCAGCAGCTTAGCCAGCGGGGGAACGGGCACAGATACGCAGTATTTT CASSLASGGTGTDTQYF
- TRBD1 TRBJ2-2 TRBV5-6 TGTGCCAGCAGCTTCGGGACAGGGTCTTTCGGGGAGCTGTTTTTT CASSFGTGSFGELFF
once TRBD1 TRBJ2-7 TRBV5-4 TGTGCCAGCAGCTTCCAGGGGGCAAGGAACGAGCAGTACTTC CASSFQGARNEQYF
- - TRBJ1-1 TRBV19 TGTGCCAGTAATCCGGGGAACACTGAAGCTTTCTTT CASNPGNTEAFF
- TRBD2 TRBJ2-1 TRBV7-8 TGTGCCAGCAGCTTAGCGGCGGGACTAGAAGCCTACAATGAGCAGTTCTTC CASSLAAGLEAYNEQFF
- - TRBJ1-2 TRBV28 TGTGCCAGCAGCCCACCCGGGCAGGGCTATGGCTACACCTTC CASSPPGQGYGYTF
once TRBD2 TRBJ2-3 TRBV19 TGTGCCAGTAGTATAGGACTAGCGCTTAGCACAGATACGCAGTATTTT CASSIGLALSTDTQYF
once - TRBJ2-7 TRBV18 TGTGCCAGCTCACCGGCCTGGGACACTTCCTACGAGCAGTACTTC CASSPAWDTSYEQYF
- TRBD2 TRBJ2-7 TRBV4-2 TGTGCCAGCAGCCAAGTCGGGGGGGCCTACGAGCAGTACTTC CASSQVGGAYEQYF
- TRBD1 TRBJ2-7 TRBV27 TGTGCCAGCAGTTTATTTTCAGGGGGAGAACCTTACGAGCAGTACTTC CASSLFSGGEPYEQYF
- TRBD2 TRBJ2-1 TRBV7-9 TGTGCCAGCAGCTTAGAAGGGCTAGCGGGGGGGCACAATGAGCAGTTCTTC CASSLEGLAGGHNEQFF
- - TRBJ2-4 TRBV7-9 TGTGCCAGCACAGATCCAGGGGCTGTTGCCAAAAACATTCAGTACTTC CASTDPGAVAKNIQYF
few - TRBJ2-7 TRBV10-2 TGCGCCAGCAGCCTCGGGCCTAGGGGATTCGAGCAGTACTTC CASSLGPRGFEQYF
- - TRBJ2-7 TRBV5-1 TGCGCCAGCAGCTTGGTGGCAGGGAGGTACGAGCAGTACTTC CASSLVAGRYEQYF
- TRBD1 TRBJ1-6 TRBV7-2 TGTGCCAGCAGCCCCGGACAGGGAGCCATACCACTTTCACCCCTCCACTTT CASSPGQGAIPLSPLHF
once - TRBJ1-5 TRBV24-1 TGTGCCACCAGTGACGCCTTGGCGGGGCAGCCCCAGCATTTT CATSDALAGQPQHF
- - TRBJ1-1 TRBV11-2 TGTGCCAGCAGCTTTCTAGGCAGTTTGAACACTGAAGCTTTCTTT CASSFLGSLNTEAFF
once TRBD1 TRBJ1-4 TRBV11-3 TGTGCCAGCAGCTTGGAGGACAGGGGATTCGGAAAACTGTTTTTT CASSLEDRGFGKLFF
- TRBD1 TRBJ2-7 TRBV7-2 TGTGCCACCGCCGCCGGGACAGCTACCTACGAGCAGTACTTC CATAAGTATYEQYF
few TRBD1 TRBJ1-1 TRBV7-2 TGTGCCAGCAGCTGGACAGGGTCCACTGAAGCTTTCTTT CASSWTGSTEAFF
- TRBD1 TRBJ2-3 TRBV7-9 TGTGCCAGCAGCTCGCAGGGGGCGAAAGATACGCAGTATTTT CASSSQGAKDTQYF
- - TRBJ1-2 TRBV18 TGTGCCACTACGGACAGTGGCTACACCTTC CATTDSGYTF
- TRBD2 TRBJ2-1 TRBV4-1 TGCGCCAGCAGCCAAGCCTTAGCGGGGGGGCCGTTCAATGAGCAGTTCTTC CASSQALAGGPFNEQFF
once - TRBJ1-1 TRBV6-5 TGTGCCAGTAAGCGGGGGAAGAACACTGAAGCTTTCTTT CASKRGKNTEAFF
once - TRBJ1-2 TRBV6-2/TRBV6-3 TGTGCCAGCAGTTACTCGCTAGACTCCACTCGCTATGGCTACACCTTC CASSYSLDSTRYGYTF
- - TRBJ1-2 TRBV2 TGTGCCAGCTCCAGTAGCTTAGGGGTGTTGACCTTC CASSSSLGVLTF
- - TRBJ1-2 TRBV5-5 TGTGCCAGCAGCTTGGACAGCTATGGCTACACCTTC CASSLDSYGYTF
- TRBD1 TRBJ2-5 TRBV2 TGTGCCAGCAGACCGGGGACAGGGGGCCGGGAGACCCAGTACTTC CASRPGTGGRETQYF